The 4 T cell receptor beta chains in this list originate from one sample, sequenced in a study of shared clonotypes between healthy human individuals. TCRdb's copy holds only in-frame clones and misses some; the assay was immunoSEQ multiplex PCR. The sample includes 450,000 to 700,000 clones, less than 97% of them seen just once. The naive CD8 population came from CD45RO-negative cells selected for CCR7, without terminally differentiated effector memory CD45RA+ cells. Specimen: naive CD8+ T cells sorted from blood. The receptors shown here come from a woman in her 30s in good health.

The V and J genes are TRBV19 and TRBJ2-7; no definite D call. V gave up 5 bases and J gave up 2 bases, with 13 bases separating them. This CDR3 is built from 14 residues. Per the germline V gene, CDR1 is LNHDA and CDR2 is SQIVND (reference sequence). CDR3 sequence: CASSQTGSAYEQYF. CDR3 bases: TGTGCCAGTAGTCAGACCGGGTCGGCCTACGAGCAGTACTTC.

The chain carries TRBV7-9 and TRBJ2-7; 8 bases agree with TRBD1. The CDR3 sequence is 16 residues long. Germline-derived CDR1 and CDR2 are SEHNR and FQNEAQ (reference sequence). The ends lost 4 bases at V and 2 bases at J; junction bases unmatched: 10. In nucleotides, the CDR3 is TGTGCCAGCAGCTGGATCCGGGACAGGCACACCTACGAGCAGTACTTC. Its protein is CASSWIRDRHTYEQYF.

V usage is TRBV28 and J usage is TRBJ1-1; perhaps TRBD1 as D (5 bases). CDR1 MDHEN and CDR2 SYDVKM come from the germline V gene. The CDR3 loop spans 16 amino acids. The ends were cut back, 3 bases at V and 1 base at J, with 15 bases in the middle. Here the CDR3 reads CASSFGGGRTNTEAFF. CDR3 nucleotides: TGTGCCAGCAGTTTCGGTGGGGGACGAACGAACACTGAAGCTTTCTTT.

This chain links TRBV7-2 with TRBJ2-5, with 7 bases fitting TRBD1. Germline trimming cut 5 bases from V and 5 bases from J; bases unmatched to any gene: 8. The germline gives CDR1 SGHTA, CDR2 FQGNSA. The CDR3 loop spans 14 amino acids. CDR3 nucleotide sequence: TGTGCCAGCAGCCTCCCGACAGGGAAGGAGACCCAGTACTTC. Translating gives CASSLPTGKETQYF.